This TCR beta chain is drawn from a study of blood T cell repertoires in COVID-19. Profiled with immunoSEQ multiplex PCR; TCRdb holds only in-frame clones, not every one. The sample contains fewer than 250,000 clones, around 86% of which appear only once. CDR3 length equals 13 residues. Deletions cut 7 bases from V and 2 bases from J, with 11 bases between. The V gene's germline CDR1 is SNHLY and CDR2 FYNNEI. The TCR sequence derives from a woman between 55 and 75 years old who had recovered from COVID-19. The sequencing sample was made of peripheral blood. V is TRBV2 and J is TRBJ1-2; D call uncertain. The CDR3 is CASTRDRNYGYTF. The CDR3 nucleotides are TGTGCCAGCACCCGCGATCGAAACTATGGCTACACCTTC.